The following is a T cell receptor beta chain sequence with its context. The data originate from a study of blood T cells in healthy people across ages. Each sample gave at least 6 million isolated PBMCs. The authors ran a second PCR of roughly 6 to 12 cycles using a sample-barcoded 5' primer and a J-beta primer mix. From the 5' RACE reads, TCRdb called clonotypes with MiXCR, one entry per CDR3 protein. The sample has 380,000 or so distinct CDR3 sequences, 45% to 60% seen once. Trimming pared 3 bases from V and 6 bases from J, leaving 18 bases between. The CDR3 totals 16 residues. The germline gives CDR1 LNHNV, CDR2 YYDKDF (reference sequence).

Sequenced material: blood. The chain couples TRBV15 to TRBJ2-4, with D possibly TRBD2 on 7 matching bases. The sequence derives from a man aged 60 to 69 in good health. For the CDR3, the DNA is TGTGCCACCAGCAGTCTCCAGGGGAGGGATACAAACATTCAGTACTTC. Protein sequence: CATSSLQGRDTNIQYF. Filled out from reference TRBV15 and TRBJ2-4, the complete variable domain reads DAMVIQNPRYQVTQFGKPVTLSCSQTLNHNVMYWYQQKSSQAPKLLFHYYDKDFNNEADTPDNFQSRRPNTSFCFLDIRSPGLGDTAMYLCATSSLQGRDTNIQYFGAGTRLSVL.